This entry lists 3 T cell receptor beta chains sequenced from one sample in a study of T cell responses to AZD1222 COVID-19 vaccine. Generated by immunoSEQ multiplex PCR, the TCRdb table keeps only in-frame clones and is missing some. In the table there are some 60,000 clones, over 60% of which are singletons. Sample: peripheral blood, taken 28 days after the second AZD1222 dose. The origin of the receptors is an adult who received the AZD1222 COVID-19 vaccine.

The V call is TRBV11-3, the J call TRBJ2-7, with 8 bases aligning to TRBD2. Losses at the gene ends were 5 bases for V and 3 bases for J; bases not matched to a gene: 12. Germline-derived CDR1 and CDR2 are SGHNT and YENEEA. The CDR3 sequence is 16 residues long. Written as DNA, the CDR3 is TGTGCCAGCAGCCCTTTTCTCGCGGGGGGAAACTACGAGCAGTACTTC. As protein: CASSPFLAGGNYEQYF.

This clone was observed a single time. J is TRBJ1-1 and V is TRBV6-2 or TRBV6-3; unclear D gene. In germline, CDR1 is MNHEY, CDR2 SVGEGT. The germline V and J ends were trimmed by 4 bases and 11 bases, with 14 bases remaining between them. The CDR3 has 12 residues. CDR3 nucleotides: TGTGCCAGCAGTTTCTCGGACTGGGTGGCTTTCTTT. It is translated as CASSFSDWVAFF.

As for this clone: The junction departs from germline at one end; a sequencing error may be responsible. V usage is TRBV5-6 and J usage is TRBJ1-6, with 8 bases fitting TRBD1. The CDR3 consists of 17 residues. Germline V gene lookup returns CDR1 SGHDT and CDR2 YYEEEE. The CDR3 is CVSSFRGVTGALFSLHF. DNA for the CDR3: TGTGTCAGCAGCTTCCGGGGGGTGACAGGGGCCCTTTTCTCCCTCCACTTT.